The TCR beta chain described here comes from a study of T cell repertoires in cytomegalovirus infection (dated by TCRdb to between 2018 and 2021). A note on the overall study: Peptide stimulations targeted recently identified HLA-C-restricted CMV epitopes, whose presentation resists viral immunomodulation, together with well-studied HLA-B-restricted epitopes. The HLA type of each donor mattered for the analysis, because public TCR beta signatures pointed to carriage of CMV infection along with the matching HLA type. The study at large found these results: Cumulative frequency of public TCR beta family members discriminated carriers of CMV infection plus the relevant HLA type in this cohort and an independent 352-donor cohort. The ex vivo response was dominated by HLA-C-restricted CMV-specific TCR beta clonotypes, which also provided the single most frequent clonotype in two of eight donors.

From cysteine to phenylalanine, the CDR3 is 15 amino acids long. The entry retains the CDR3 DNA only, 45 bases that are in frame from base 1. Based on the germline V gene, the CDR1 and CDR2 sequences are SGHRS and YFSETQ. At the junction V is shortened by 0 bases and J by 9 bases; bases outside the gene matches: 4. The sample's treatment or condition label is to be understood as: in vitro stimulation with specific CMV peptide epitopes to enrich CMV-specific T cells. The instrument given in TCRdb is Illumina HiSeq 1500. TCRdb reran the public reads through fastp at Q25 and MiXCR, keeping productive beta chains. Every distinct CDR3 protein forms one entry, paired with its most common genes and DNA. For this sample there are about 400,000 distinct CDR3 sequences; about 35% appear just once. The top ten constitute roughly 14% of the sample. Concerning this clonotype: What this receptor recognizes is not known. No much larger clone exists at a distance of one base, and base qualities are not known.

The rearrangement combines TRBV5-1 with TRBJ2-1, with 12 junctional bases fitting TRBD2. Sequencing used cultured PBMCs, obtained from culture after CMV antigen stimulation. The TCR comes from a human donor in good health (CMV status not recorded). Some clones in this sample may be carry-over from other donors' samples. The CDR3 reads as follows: CASSLGLAGAGEQFF. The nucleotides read TGCGCCAGCAGCTTGGGACTAGCGGGAGCCGGTGAGCAGTTCTTC.